This TCR beta chain comes out of a study of blood T cell repertoires in COVID-19 (TCRdb year 2020). About the study as a whole: Collaborator samples came from the United States, Italy and Spain and covered acute and convalescent phases of COVID-19. The material from the prospective study consisted of cDNA or gDNA derived from T cells, B-cell-depleted T cells, or PBMCs. The dataset comprised deeply sampled blood TCRbeta repertoires from subjects exposed to, actively infected with, or recovered from COVID-19. The repertoires were made available in a free public database intended to serve as a resource for research on the immune response to SARS-CoV-2. Samples were obtained from the ongoing ImmuneRACE study (first 160 participants) and from some 1,300 subjects provided by 6 global collaborators. A de-identified subject ID, COVID-19 status, age in years and sex were almost always included in the sample metadata. Where HLA class I and class II types were available, the types were taken from metadata supplied by the sample provider, not from assay-based typing. Summary of the overall study and its limitations: The quantity of clinical and demographic metadata differed by source and by participant and was supplied without curation.

With respect to this clone: No cognate antigen has been identified for it. No per-base quality is available; no much larger clone lies one base away.

The collaborating institutions used their own protocols to collect whole blood in K2EDTA tubes. For TCRbeta analysis, collaborator samples were shipped as frozen whole blood, as isolated PBMCs, or as DNA extracted from either sample type. TCRbeta CDR3 regions were amplified from genomic DNA using the immunoSEQ Assay, a bias-controlled multiplex PCR. The study's processing was this. The number of nucleated cells in each sample was estimated by amplification of reference gene primers within the assay. Sequence reads were collapsed and filtered to measure the absolute abundance of every unique TCRbeta CDR3 rearrangement. Productive Simpson clonality was computed per sample as the square root of Simpson's diversity index over productive rearrangements. The source is immuneACCESS, and TCRdb retained only in-frame sequences with V and J called. Part of the clones is not carried over; for the studies checked, unresolved V genes explain less than half of this, and the remainder is unexplained. V, J and clone size are those of that table, while D and trimming were read from the DNA. For this sample there are roughly 97,000 clones; 70% to 85% appear just once. Together, the top ten hold roughly 3.3% of the sample.

The junction carries 13 bases between V and J, which are trimmed by 4 bases and 8 bases respectively. From the cysteine through the phenylalanine, the CDR3 covers 13 amino acids. Only the CDR3 portion is preserved as DNA: 39 bases, with reading frame beginning at the first base. CDR1 SGHRS and CDR2 YFSETQ were looked up in the germline V gene. This receptor chain uses TRBV5-1 and TRBJ2-1; a tentative D call is TRBD1 (7 bases match). The sample taken for sequencing was peripheral blood. This receptor was taken from a woman aged 80 or over with active or convalescent COVID-19. The sequenced DNA is TGCGCCAGCAGCAACCAGGGGGGCCATGAGCAGTTCTTC. Protein translation: CASSNQGGHEQFF.